This passage covers 13 T cell receptor beta chains from one sample sequenced in a study of blood T cell repertoires in COVID-19. Sequenced by immunoSEQ multiplex PCR; TCRdb stores in-frame clones only, minus some. The data contain some 260,000 clones, over 75% of them singletons. The sequenced material came from peripheral blood. These TCRs come from a woman aged 70-85 years with COVID-19, enrolled during active disease.

J is TRBJ1-2 and V is TRBV19, with 7 bases fitting TRBD1. V shed 5 bases and J 8 bases; nucleotides not matched to a gene: 8. Per germline, CDR1 LNHDA and CDR2 SQIVND (reference sequence). The CDR3 runs 13 residues. In DNA, the CDR3 is TGTGCCAGTAGTTTTGACAGGGAGCGAGGCTACACCTTC. This translates into CASSFDRERGYTF.

The rearrangement links TRBV3-1 (or the pseudogene TRBV3-2) to TRBJ1-4; TRBD1 matches at 8 bases. There are 15 residues in the CDR3. Germline CDR1 and CDR2: LGHDT and YNNKEL (reference sequence). The trim removed 2 bases at V and 8 bases at J, leaving 7 bases unmatched. The CDR3 DNA sequence: TGTGCCAGCAGCCAAAGACAGGGGATAATAGAAAAACTGTTTTTT. Translation: CASSQRQGIIEKLFF.

About this clone: The sample carries other DNA sequences with the same CDR3. The chain joins TRBV19 to TRBJ2-2; a possible D gene is TRBD2 (6 bases). The germline CDR1 and CDR2 sequences are LNHDA and SQIVND (reference sequence). Between the trimmed V and J ends, which lost 1 base and 2 bases, there was a span of 11 bases. CDR3 length: 16 amino acids. The CDR3 loop is CASSIGGTANTGELFF. The CDR3 DNA follows: TGTGCCAGTAGTATAGGTGGGACTGCTAACACCGGGGAGCTGTTTTTT.

This clone was counted a few times. The same CDR3 can be traced to other DNA sequences in this sample. The chain couples TRBV9 to TRBJ1-5; 7 bases map to TRBD1. The V and J ends lost 0 bases and 2 bases, in that order; junction bases with no gene match: 2. The CDR3 totals 15 residues. Germline V gene lookup returns CDR1 SGDLS and CDR2 YYNGEE. The CDR3 reads CASSVEGAGNQPQHF. The CDR3 nucleotides are TGTGCCAGCAGCGTAGAGGGGGCCGGCAATCAGCCCCAGCATTTT.

The rearrangement joins TRBV30 to TRBJ1-2, with TRBD1 matching over 11 bases. This CDR3 contains 17 residues. Germline CDR1 reads GTSNPN; CDR2 reads SVGIG (reference sequence). The CDR3: CAIIPGTGGAFNYGYTF. CDR3 bases: TGTGCTATTATCCCCGGGACAGGGGGAGCTTTTAACTATGGCTACACCTTC.

This chain joins TRBV18 and TRBJ2-3; no reliable D call. Germline values: CDR1 KGHSH, CDR2 LQKENI. The CDR3 loop spans 14 amino acids. V lost 6 bases to trimming and J lost 1 base, with 11 bases between them. In nucleotides, the CDR3 is TGTGCCAGCTCTCTAAACAGTGGCACAGATACGCAGTATTTT. Amino acids: CASSLNSGTDTQYF.

There are a few counts of this clone. The chain recombines TRBV28 with TRBJ1-4; 8 bases line up with TRBD1. V dropped 2 bases and J dropped 8; count of bases not matched to a gene: 7. CDR1 MDHEN and CDR2 SYDVKM come from the germline V gene. The CDR3 has 15 residues. CDR3 nucleotides: TGTGCCAGCAGTTTACTCCAGGGGGCTGGGGAAAAACTGTTTTTT. It codes for CASSLLQGAGEKLFF.

This sequence joins TRBV7-2 and TRBJ2-7; D unresolved. Germline CDR1 is SGHTA and CDR2 is FQGNSA. The V end lost 6 bases, the J end lost 0 bases, and 6 bases lay between the germline ends. This CDR3 contains 12 residues. The CDR3 coding sequence is TGTGCCAGCAGTCCGAGCTCCTACGAGCAGTACTTC. It is translated as CASSPSSYEQYF.

This rearrangement joins TRBV12-3 or TRBV12-4 to TRBJ1-3, with D maybe TRBD1 (5 bases). The CDR3 is 13 amino acids. V was trimmed by 6 bases and J by 4 bases, leaving 10 bases between them. The CDR3 loop is CASSPGPGNTIYF. DNA of the CDR3: TGTGCCAGCAGCCCAGGGCCCGGAAACACCATATATTTT.

The genes are TRBV20-1 and TRBJ1-1; D perhaps matches TRBD1 (6 bases). The CDR3 sequence is 14 residues long. V lost 3 bases and J lost 4, with 15 bases in between. Germline V gene lookup returns CDR1 DFQATT and CDR2 SNEGSKA (reference sequence). CDR3 sequence reads: CSASLARGGTEAFF. CDR3 DNA sequence: TGCAGTGCTAGTCTCGCCCGAGGGGGCACTGAAGCTTTCTTT.

This rearrangement joins TRBV12-3 or TRBV12-4 to TRBJ2-7; D call uncertain. V lost 5 bases and J 1 base, leaving 9 bases between the germline ends. The CDR3 is 13 amino acids. CDR3 sequence: CASSPGGSYEQYF. The CDR3 region has the DNA TGTGCCAGCAGTCCCGGCGGATCCTACGAGCAGTACTTC.

V usage is TRBV9 and J usage is TRBJ2-3, with 10 bases identical to TRBD1. Per the germline V gene, CDR1 is SGDLS and CDR2 is YYNGEE. V was clipped by 3 bases and J by 10 bases; unmatched bases: 8. The CDR3 consists of 14 residues. CDR3 in DNA: TGTGCCAGCAGCGCCCCGGGACAGGGGTTTTCGCAGTATTTT. It specifies CASSAPGQGFSQYF. Full variable domain (missing parts from reference TRBV9 and TRBJ2-3): DSGVTQTPKHLITATGQRVTLRCSPRSGDLSVYWYQQSLDQGLQFLIQYYNGEERAKGNILERFSAQQFPDLHSELNLSSLELGDSALYFCASSAPGQGFSQYFGPGTRLTVL.

Here the CDR3 DNA reads TGTGCCAGCAGTTACCAGGGGAATTCACCCCTCCACTTT. Translation: CASSYQGNSPLHF. The J gene is TRBJ1-6, the V gene TRBV6-5; weak D call: TRBD1 (6 bases). Trimming removed 2 bases from V and 7 bases from J, with 6 bases in between. The CDR3 contains 13 residues. Germline V gives CDR1 MNHEY, CDR2 SVGAGI.